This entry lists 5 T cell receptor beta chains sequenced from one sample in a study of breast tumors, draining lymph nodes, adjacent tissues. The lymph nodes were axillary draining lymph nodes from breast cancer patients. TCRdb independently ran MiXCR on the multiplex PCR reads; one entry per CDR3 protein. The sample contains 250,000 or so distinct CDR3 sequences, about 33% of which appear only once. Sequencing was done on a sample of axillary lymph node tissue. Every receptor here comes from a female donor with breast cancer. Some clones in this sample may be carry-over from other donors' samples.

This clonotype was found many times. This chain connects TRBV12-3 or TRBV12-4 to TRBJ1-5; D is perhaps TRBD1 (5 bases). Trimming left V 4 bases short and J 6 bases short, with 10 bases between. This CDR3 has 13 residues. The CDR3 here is CASSWGGGQPQHF. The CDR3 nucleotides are TGTGCCAGCAGTTGGGGGGGGGGTCAGCCCCAGCATTTT.

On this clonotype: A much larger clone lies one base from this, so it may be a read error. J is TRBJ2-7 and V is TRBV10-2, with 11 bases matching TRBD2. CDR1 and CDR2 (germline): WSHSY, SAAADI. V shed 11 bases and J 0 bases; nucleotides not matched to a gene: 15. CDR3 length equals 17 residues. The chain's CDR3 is CAGTDPGLADLSYEQYF. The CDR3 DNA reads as TGCGCCGGCACTGATCCGGGACTAGCGGACCTCTCCTACGAGCAGTACTTC.

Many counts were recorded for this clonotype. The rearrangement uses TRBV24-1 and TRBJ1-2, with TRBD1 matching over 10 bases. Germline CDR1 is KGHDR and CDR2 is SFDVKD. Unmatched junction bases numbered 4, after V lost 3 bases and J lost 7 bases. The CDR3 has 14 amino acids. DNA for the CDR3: TGTGCCACCAGTGATGGACAGGGGGGCGTTGGCTACACCTTC. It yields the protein CATSDGQGGVGYTF.

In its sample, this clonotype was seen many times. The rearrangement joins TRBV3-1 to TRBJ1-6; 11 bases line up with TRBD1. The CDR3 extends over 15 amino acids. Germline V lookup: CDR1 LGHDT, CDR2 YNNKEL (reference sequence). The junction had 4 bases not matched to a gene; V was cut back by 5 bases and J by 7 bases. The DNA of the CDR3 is TGTGCCAGCAGCTCCGGGACAGGGGGGAATTCACCCCTCCACTTT. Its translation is CASSSGTGGNSPLHF. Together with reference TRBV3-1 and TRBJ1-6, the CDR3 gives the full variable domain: DTAVSQTPKYLVTQMGNDKSIKCEQNLGHDTMYWYKQDSKKFLKIMFSYNNKELIINETVPNRFSPKSPDKAHLNLHINSLELGDSAVYFCASSSGTGGNSPLHFGNGTRLTVT.

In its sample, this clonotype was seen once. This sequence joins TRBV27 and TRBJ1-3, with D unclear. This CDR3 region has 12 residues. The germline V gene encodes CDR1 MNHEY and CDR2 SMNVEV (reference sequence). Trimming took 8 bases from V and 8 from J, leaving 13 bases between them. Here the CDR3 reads CASGSPGDTIYF. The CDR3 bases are TGTGCCAGCGGATCACCGGGTGACACCATATATTTT.